The clone carrying this T cell receptor beta chain came up many times. Its antigen is not known. RNA transcripts provided the template for amplifying TCR beta CDR3 regions. First-round RT-PCR with HTBI primers preceded a second-round multiplex PCR. TCRdb redid the calling of the multiplex PCR reads with MiXCR, one entry per CDR3 protein. The sample holds 340,000 or so distinct CDR3 sequences; roughly a sixth are singletons and the top ten take 9% to 15%. V was clipped by 3 bases and J by 4 bases; unmatched bases: 7. This CDR3 region has 15 residues. Germline values: CDR1 SGHAT, CDR2 FQNNGV. Under 3 months in duration, the ophthalmopathy in affected donors had moderate-to-severe activity, CAS ≥3 and NOSPECS ≥4. The PBMCs used were ones drawn from about 9.7 ml of fresh peripheral blood. These data originate in a study of Graves' ophthalmopathy and Graves' hyperthyroidism. The study, taken as a whole, reports: A model built from 13 signatures distinguished ophthalmopathy from stable hyperthyroidism with approximately 89% sensitivity and around 81% specificity. This model predicted ophthalmopathy progression (sensitivity 60% to 71%, specificity about 72%).

The receptor was isolated from an adult man with Graves' ophthalmopathy. J is TRBJ1-1 and V is TRBV11-2; the match to TRBD1 covers 8 bases. Specimen: peripheral blood. CDR3 DNA: TGTGCCAGCAGCTTCGGACAGGGAGGGTTCACTGAAGCTTTCTTT. It codes for CASSFGQGGFTEAFF.